This entry is about one T cell receptor (beta chain). Its antigen is not identified. This entry belongs to a study of post-analysis software for immune sequencing data. About the study: Several disease courses (relapsing-remitting, secondary progressive and progressive-relapsing) of multiple sclerosis were included.

Germline values: CDR1 SGHRS, CDR2 YFSETQ. The CDR3 is made up of 16 amino acids. Unmatched junction bases numbered 12, after V lost 4 bases and J lost 3 bases. Presence of unique molecular identifiers characterized the TCR beta cDNA libraries. TCRdb recomputed calls from the PCR reads with MiXCR, one row per CDR3 protein. The data show about 800,000 distinct CDR3 sequences, with roughly 27% seen just once and around 0.56% held by the top ten. General study points: Controls showed significantly higher normalized Chao1 diversity than did multiple sclerosis patients. Batch-matched samples strongly co-clustered by F measure. TRBV5-6, TRBV5-1 and TRBV20-1 were among five TRBV segments more frequent in patients than controls.

This receptor was identified in a girl aged 10-17 years with multiple sclerosis. Sample: blood. The chain recombines TRBV5-1 with TRBJ2-7; 8 nucleotides match TRBD1. CDR3 sequence (DNA): TGCGCCAGCAGCCTGGCAGGGACAGGCACATTCTACGAGCAGTACTTC. Amino acids: CASSLAGTGTFYEQYF.